This T cell receptor beta chain was profiled in a study of shared clonotypes between healthy human individuals. Findings and caveats of the study: Clonotypes which were not shared had lower generation probabilities than clonotypes that all four donors shared.

The method was immunoSEQ multiplex PCR; TCRdb's version includes in-frame clones alone and lacks a portion of them. The sample holds approximately 2.4 million clones, around 95% seen once. All donors qualified as healthy HIV-negative adults and had experienced no recent acute infections or vaccinations. Everyone who donated was a Caucasian adult who lived in Nashville, Tennessee. This CDR3 contains 15 residues. The germline V gene has CDR1 MNHEY and CDR2 SVGAGI. Trimming at V came to 8 bases and at J to 7 bases, leaving 11 bases not matched to a gene. Concerning this clone: Its antigen is not known.

J is TRBJ1-6 and V is TRBV6-5, with 7 bases fitting TRBD1. This TCR derives from a young man in good health. The sequenced sample consisted of naive CD4+ T cells sorted from blood. The subset here: CD45RA+ positively selected. DNA of the CDR3: TGTGCCAGCGCGGACAGGAACGCGGGAAATTCACCCCTCCACTTT. Protein sequence: CASADRNAGNSPLHF.